This TCR beta chain appears in the sequencing data of a study of post-analysis software for immune sequencing data. Study information: Relapsing-remitting, secondary progressive and progressive-relapsing forms of multiple sclerosis all featured among disease courses.

There are 14 residues in the CDR3. Germline values: CDR1 MGHRA, CDR2 YSYEKL. The trim removed 2 bases at V and 5 bases at J, leaving 5 bases unmatched. As for this clonotype: Its antigen is currently unknown.

Study findings and constraints: TRBV5-6, TRBV5-1 and TRBV20-1 belonged to a set of a few TRBV segments that were more frequent in patients than controls. Pronounced co-clustering by F measure was evident among identically batched samples.

Unique molecular identifiers were built into the TCR beta cDNA libraries. TCRdb fed the PCR reads into MiXCR, producing one record per CDR3 protein. This sample yields some 690,000 distinct CDR3 sequences, of which over 45% are seen a single time; 11% belongs to the top ten. This receptor was taken from a girl aged 2-9 years with multiple sclerosis. Sequencing was done on a sample of blood. The J gene is TRBJ2-5, the V gene TRBV4-1; 7 bases are shared with TRBD1. This chain's CDR3 is CASSQQQGKETQYF. For the CDR3, the DNA is TGCGCCAGCAGCCAACAACAGGGGAAGGAGACCCAGTACTTC.